What follows describes a single T cell receptor (beta chain). The target antigen is unknown. The data were obtained in a study of identical twins. After template switching added a universal primer site, the resulting cDNA carried unique molecular identifiers. TCRdb reprocessed the 5' RACE reads with MiXCR, giving one entry per CDR3 protein. The repertoire includes 350,000 to 450,000 distinct CDR3 sequences, about 18% of them detected once, and 9.5% to 15% sits in the top ten. Germline-derived CDR1 and CDR2 are DFQATT and SNEGSKA (reference sequence). The CDR3 totals 11 residues. V lost 5 bases, J lost 5 bases, and 8 bases lay in between. Study outcomes and limitations: Alpha sequences out of frame and shared by twins had excess low generation probability. Memory repertoires lacked the insertion deficit that abundant cord blood beta clonotypes showed. Beta out-of-frame sequences displayed a weaker excess of sharing between twins.

The J gene is TRBJ2-3, the V gene TRBV20-1; possibly TRBD1 or TRBD2 for D (5 bases each). The receptor was derived from a man aged 50 to 60 in good health. Sequenced input: naive T cells sorted from blood. As DNA, the CDR3 is TGCAGTGCTCCGAGGGGAGATACGCAGTATTTT. Residues: CSAPRGDTQYF.